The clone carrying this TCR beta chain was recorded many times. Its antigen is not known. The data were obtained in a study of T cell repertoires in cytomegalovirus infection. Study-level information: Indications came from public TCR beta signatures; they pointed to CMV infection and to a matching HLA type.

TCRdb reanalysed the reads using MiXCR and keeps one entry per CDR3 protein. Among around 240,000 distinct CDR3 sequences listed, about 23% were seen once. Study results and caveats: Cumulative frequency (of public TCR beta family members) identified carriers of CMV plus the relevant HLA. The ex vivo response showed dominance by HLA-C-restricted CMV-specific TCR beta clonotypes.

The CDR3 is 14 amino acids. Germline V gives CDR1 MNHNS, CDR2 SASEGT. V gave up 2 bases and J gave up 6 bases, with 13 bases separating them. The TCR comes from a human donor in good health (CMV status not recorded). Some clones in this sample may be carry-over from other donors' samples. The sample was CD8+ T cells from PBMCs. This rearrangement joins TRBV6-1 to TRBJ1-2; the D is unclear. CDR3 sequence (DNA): TGTGCCAGCAGTGAATTTCGAAGCGATGATGGCTACACCTTC. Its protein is CASSEFRSDDGYTF.